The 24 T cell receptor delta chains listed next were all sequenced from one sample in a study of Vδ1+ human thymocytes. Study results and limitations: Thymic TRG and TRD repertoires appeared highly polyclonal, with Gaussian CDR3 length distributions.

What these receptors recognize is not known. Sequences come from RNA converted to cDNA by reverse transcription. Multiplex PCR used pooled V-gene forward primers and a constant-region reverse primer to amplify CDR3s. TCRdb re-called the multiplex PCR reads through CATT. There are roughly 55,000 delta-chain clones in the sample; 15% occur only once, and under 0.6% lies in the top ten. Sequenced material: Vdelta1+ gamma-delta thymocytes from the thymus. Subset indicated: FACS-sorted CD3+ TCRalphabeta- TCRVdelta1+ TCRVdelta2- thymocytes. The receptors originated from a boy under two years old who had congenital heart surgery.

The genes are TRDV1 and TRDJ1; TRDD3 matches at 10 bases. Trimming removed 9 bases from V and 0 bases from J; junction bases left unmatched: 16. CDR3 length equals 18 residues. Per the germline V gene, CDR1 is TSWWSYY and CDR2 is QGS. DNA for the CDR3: TGTGCTCTGGAACCTTCCTGTACTGGGGGATGCTACACCGATAAACTCATCTTT. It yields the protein CALEPSCTGGCYTDKLIF.

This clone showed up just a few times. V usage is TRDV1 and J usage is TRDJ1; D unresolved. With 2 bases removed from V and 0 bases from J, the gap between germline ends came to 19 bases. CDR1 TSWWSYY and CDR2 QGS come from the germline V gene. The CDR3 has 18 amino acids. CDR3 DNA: TGTGCTCTTGGGGAATCTTGGGCAGTGGGAGGGTACACCGATAAACTCATCTTT. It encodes CALGESWAVGGYTDKLIF.

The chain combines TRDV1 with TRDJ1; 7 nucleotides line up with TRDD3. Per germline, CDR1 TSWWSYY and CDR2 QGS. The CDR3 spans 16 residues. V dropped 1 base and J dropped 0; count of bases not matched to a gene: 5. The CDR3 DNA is TGTGCTCTTGGGGAACACTGGGGATCGCACACCGATAAACTCATCTTT. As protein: CALGEHWGSHTDKLIF.

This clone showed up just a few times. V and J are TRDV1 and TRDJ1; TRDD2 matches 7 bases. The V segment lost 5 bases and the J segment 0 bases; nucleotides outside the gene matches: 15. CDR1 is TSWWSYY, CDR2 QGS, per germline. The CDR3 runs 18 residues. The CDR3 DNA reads TGTGCTCTTGGGAATTCCTACGTGACTGCCGTGTACACCGATAAACTCATCTTT. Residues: CALGNSYVTAVYTDKLIF.

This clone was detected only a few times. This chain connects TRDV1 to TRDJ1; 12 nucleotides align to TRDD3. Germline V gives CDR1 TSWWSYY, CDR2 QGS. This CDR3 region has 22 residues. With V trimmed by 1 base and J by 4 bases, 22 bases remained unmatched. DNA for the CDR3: TGTGCTCTTGGGGAACCCACCTCCTACCGCTACTGGGGGATACTCCATGGCGATAAACTCATCTTT. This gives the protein CALGEPTSYRYWGILHGDKLIF.

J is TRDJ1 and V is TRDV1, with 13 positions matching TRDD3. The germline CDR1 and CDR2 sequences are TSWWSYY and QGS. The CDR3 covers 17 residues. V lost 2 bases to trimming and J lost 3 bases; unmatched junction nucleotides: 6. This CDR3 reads CALGEWPTGGYADKLIF. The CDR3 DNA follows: TGTGCTCTTGGGGAATGGCCTACTGGGGGATACGCCGATAAACTCATCTTT.

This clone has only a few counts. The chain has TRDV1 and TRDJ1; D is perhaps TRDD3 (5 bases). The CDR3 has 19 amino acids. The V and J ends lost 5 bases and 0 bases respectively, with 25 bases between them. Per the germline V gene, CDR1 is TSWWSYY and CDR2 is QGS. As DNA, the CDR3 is TGTGCTCTTGGGAAAGTGTTGGGCTCATACTGGAAGTACACCGATAAACTCATCTTT. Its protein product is CALGKVLGSYWKYTDKLIF.

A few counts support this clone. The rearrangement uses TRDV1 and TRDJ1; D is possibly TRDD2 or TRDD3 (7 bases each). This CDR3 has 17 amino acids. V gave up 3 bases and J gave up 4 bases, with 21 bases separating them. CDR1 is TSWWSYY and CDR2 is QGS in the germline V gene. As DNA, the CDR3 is TGTGCTCTTGGGGACGTTCCTACGAAGGGGATAGACGATAAACTCATCTTT. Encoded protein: CALGDVPTKGIDDKLIF.

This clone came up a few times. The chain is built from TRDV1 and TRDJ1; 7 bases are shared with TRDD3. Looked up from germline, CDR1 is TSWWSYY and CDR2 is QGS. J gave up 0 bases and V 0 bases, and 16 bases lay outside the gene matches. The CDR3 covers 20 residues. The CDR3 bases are TGTGCTCTTGGGGAACTTTTCCTTAAATGGGGGAACCTGTACACCGATAAACTCATCTTT. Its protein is CALGELFLKWGNLYTDKLIF.

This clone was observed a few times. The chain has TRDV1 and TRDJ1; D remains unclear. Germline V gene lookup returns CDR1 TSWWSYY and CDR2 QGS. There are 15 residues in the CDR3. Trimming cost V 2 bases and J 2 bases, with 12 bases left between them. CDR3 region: CALGESPVRTDKLIF. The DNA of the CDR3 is TGTGCTCTTGGGGAATCACCCGTGCGGACCGATAAACTCATCTTT.

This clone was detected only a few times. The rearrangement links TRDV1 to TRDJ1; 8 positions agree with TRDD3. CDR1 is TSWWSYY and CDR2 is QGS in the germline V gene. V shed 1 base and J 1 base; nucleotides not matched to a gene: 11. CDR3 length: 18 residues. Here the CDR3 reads CALGEHGIRPTTTDKLIF. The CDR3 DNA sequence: TGTGCTCTTGGGGAACACGGGATACGCCCTACTACCACCGATAAACTCATCTTT.

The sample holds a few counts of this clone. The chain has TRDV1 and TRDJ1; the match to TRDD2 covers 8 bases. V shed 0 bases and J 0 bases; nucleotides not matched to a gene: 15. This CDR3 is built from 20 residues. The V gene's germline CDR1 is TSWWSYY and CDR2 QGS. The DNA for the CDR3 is TGTGCTCTTGGGGAACTTCGCTTCCTACGTAAGGATGGGTACACCGATAAACTCATCTTT. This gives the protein CALGELRFLRKDGYTDKLIF.

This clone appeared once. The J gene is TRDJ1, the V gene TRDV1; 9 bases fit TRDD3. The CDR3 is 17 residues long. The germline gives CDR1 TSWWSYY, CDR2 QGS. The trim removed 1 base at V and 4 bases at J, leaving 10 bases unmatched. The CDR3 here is CALGEPTGGYFGDKLIF. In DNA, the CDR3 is TGTGCTCTTGGGGAACCCACGGGGGGATACTTCGGCGATAAACTCATCTTT.

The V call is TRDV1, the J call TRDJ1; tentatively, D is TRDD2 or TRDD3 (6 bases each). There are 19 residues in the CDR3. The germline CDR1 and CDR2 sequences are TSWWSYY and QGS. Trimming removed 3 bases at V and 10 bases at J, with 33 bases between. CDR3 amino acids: CALGEDPHSRPFLRGRLIF. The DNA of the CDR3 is TGTGCTCTTGGGGAGGATCCGCACTCAAGGCCTTTCCTAAGGGGGAGACTCATCTTT.

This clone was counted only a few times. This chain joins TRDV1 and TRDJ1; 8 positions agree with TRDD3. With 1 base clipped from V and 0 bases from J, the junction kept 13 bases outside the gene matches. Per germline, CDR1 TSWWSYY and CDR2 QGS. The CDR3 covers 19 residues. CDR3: CALGERTTGGPTYTDKLIF. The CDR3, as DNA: TGTGCTCTTGGGGAACGGACCACTGGGGGCCCAACTTACACCGATAAACTCATCTTT.

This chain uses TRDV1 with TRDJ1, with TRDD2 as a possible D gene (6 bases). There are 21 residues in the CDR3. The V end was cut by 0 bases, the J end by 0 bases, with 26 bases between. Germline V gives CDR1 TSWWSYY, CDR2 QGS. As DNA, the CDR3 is TGTGCTCTTGGGGAACTCTATCCTACTTCTAGGGGACCTTTTTACACCGATAAACTCATCTTT. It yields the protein CALGELYPTSRGPFYTDKLIF.

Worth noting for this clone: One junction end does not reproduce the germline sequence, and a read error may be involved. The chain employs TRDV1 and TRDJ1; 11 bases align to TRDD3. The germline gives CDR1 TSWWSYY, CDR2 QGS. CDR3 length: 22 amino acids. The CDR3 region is CALGELGLPAYWGIRGTDKPIF. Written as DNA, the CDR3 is TGTGCTCTTGGGGAACTCGGCCTTCCCGCCTACTGGGGGATAAGAGGGACCGATAAACCCATCTTT.

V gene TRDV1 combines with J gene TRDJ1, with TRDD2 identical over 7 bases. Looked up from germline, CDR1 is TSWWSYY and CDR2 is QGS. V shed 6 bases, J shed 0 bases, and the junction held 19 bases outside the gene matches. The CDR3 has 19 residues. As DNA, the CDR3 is TGTGCTCTTGGATTTCCTACGGGTACCCACATCTCGTACACCGATAAACTCATCTTT. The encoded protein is CALGFPTGTHISYTDKLIF.

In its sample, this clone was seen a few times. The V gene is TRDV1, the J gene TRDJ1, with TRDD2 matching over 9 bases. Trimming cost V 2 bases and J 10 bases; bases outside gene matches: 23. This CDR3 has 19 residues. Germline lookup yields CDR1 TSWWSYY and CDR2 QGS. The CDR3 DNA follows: TGTGCTCTTGGGGAATGGTTTTGCCTTCCTACGTGTCGATGGGGGAGACTCATCTTT. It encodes CALGEWFCLPTCRWGRLIF.

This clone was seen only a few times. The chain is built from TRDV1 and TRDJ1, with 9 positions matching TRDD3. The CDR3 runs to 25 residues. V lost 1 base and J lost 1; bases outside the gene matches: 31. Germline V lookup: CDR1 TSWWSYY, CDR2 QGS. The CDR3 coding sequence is TGTGCTCTTGGGGAACCCCCGTCCTCCAGCCTACTAACCTGGGGGATCCAATTTCTCACCGATAAACTCATCTTT. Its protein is CALGEPPSSSLLTWGIQFLTDKLIF.

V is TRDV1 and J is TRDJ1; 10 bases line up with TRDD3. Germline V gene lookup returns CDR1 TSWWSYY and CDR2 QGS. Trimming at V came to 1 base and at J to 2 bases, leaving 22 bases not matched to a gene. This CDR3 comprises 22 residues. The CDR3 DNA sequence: TGTGCTCTTGGGGAACGTGCTCTCCTACCGACGGGGGATACGCGGGGTACCGATAAACTCATCTTT. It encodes CALGERALLPTGDTRGTDKLIF.

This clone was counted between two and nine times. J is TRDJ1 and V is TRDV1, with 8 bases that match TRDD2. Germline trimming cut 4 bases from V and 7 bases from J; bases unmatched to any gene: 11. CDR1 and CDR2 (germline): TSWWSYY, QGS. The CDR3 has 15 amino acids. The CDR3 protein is CALGGASYGPAKLIF. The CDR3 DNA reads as TGTGCTCTTGGGGGGGCTTCCTACGGCCCCGCTAAACTCATCTTT.

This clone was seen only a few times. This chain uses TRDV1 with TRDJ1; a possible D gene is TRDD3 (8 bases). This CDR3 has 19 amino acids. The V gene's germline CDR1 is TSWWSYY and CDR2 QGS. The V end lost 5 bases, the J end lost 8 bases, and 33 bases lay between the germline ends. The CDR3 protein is CALGLKTAFLRGYSGKLIF. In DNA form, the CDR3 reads TGTGCTCTTGGGCTGAAGACAGCTTTCCTACGGGGATACTCGGGGAAACTCATCTTT.

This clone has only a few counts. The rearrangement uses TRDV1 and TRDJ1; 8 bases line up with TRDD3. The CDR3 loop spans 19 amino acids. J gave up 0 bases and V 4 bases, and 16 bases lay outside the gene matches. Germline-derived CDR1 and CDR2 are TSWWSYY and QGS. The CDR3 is CALGGISSTGGPYTDKLIF. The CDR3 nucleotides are TGTGCTCTTGGGGGAATCTCCAGTACTGGGGGTCCCTACACCGATAAACTCATCTTT.